Listed below are T cell receptor beta chains from one sample, sequenced in a study of blood T cell repertoires in COVID-19. Sequencing was performed with immunoSEQ multiplex PCR; in TCRdb, only in-frame clones are kept and a portion is missing. The sample contains over 150,000 clones, 80% to 85% of which appear only once. Sequencing was done on a sample of peripheral blood. The source of these receptors is a woman in her forties with COVID-19, enrolled during active disease. CDR3s include the opening cysteine and the closing phenylalanine or tryptophan. The D gene is left open where the match is weak. The size field is filled for only some rows; it gives once, few, many or a size class.

d_call clone_size j_call cdr3_length v_call cdr3_aa cdr3_nt
TRBD1 NA TRBJ1-5 17 TRBV7-9 CASSRGLGTDSNQPQHF TGTGCCAGCAGCCGGGGCCTTGGGACAGATAGCAATCAGCCCCAGCATTTT
NA NA TRBJ1-2 15 TRBV9 CASSAQGSLNYGYTF TGTGCCAGCAGCGCCCAGGGTTCCCTTAACTATGGCTACACCTTC
NA NA TRBJ1-3 19 TRBV6-1 CASSGVTGSSALSGNTIYF TGTGCCAGCAGTGGGGTAACAGGGTCCTCAGCTCTCTCTGGAAACACCATATATTTT
TRBD1 once TRBJ2-5 17 TRBV11-2 CASSRGKDRGHQETQYF TGTGCCAGCAGCCGGGGGAAAGACAGGGGGCACCAAGAGACCCAGTACTTC
TRBD2 NA TRBJ2-3 15 TRBV3-1/TRBV3-2 CASSLMGGSTDTQYF TGTGCCAGCAGTCTAATGGGCGGGAGTACAGATACGCAGTATTTT
TRBD2 NA TRBJ2-1 18 TRBV20-1 CSASNALRGGGRSNEQFF TGCAGTGCTAGTAATGCCCTCAGAGGAGGCGGGAGAAGCAATGAGCAGTTCTTC
TRBD2 NA TRBJ2-5 15 TRBV7-3 CASSLVGGPRETQYF TGTGCCAGCAGCTTAGTGGGAGGGCCTAGAGAGACCCAGTACTTC
TRBD2 NA TRBJ2-1 16 TRBV9 CASVYGGGGRVDEQFF TGTGCCAGCGTATACGGTGGTGGCGGGAGGGTGGATGAGCAGTTCTTC
TRBD1 once TRBJ1-2 14 TRBV6-7 CASSYHRGQNGYTF TGTGCCAGCAGTTACCACAGGGGGCAGAATGGCTACACCTTC
TRBD1 once TRBJ1-6 16 TRBV2 CASVPLGQGGNSPLHF TGTGCCAGCGTCCCTCTAGGACAGGGGGGTAATTCACCCCTCCACTTT
NA few TRBJ2-7 16 TRBV28 CASSQQGGISSYEQYF TGTGCCAGCAGCCAACAGGGCGGAATCAGCTCCTACGAGCAGTACTTC
TRBD2 NA TRBJ2-7 15 TRBV5-4 CASRDPGLAHNEQYF TGTGCCAGCAGGGACCCGGGACTAGCTCACAACGAGCAGTACTTC
NA NA TRBJ1-1 14 TRBV15 CATSRGPGDTEAFF TGTGCCACCAGCAGAGGTCCAGGGGACACTGAAGCTTTCTTT
NA NA TRBJ1-2 13 TRBV6-5 CAITVRGDYGYTF TGTGCCATCACGGTCCGCGGAGACTATGGCTACACCTTC
TRBD1 once TRBJ1-4 15 TRBV28 CASSLWGDRVEKLFF TGTGCCAGCAGTTTATGGGGGGACAGGGTTGAAAAACTGTTTTTT
TRBD1 once TRBJ1-2 13 TRBV6-5 CASSWTGRYGYTF TGTGCCAGCAGTTGGACAGGACGCTATGGCTACACCTTC
NA NA TRBJ2-6 18 TRBV2 CASSDDGARLSGANVLTF TGTGCCAGCAGTGACGATGGGGCGAGGCTCTCTGGGGCCAACGTCCTGACTTTC
NA NA TRBJ2-3 16 TRBV5-1 CASSLAGGAGTDTQYF TGCGCCAGCAGCTTGGCGGGGGGCGCGGGGACAGATACGCAGTATTTT
NA NA TRBJ1-4 15 TRBV9 CASSVSPVADEKLFF TGTGCCAGCAGCGTCTCCCCGGTGGCGGATGAAAAACTGTTTTTT